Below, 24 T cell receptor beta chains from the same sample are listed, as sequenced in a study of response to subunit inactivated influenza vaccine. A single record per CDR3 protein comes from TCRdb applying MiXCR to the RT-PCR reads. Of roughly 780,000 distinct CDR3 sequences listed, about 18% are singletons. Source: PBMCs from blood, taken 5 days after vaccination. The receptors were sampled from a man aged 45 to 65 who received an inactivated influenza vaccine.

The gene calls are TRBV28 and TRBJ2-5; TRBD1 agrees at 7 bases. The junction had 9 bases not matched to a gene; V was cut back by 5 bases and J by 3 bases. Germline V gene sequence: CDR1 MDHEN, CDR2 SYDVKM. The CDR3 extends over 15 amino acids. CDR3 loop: CASSPPVTGEETQYF. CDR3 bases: TGTGCCAGCAGTCCACCCGTTACAGGGGAAGAGACCCAGTACTTC. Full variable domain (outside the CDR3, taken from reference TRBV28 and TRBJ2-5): DVKVTQSSRYLVKRTGEKVFLECVQDMDHENMFWYRQDPGLGLRLIYFSYDVKMKEKGDIPEGYSVSREKKERFSLILESASTNQTSMYLCASSPPVTGEETQYFGPGTRLLVL.

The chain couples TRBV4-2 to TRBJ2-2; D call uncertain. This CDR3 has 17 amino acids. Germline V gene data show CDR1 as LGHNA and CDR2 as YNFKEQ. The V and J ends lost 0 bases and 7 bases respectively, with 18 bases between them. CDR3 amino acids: CASSQDPIESAIGELFF. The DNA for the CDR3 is TGTGCCAGCAGCCAAGACCCGATAGAATCAGCAATCGGGGAGCTGTTTTTT.

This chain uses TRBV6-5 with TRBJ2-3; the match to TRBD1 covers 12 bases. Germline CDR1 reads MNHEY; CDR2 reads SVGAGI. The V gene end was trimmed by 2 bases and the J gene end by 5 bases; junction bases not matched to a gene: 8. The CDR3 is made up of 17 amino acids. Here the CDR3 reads CASSYGMGQGAIDTQYF. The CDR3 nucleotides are TGTGCCAGCAGTTACGGGATGGGACAGGGGGCAATAGATACGCAGTATTTT.

The CDR3 reads CASSTPTESGLTDTQYF. In DNA form, the CDR3 reads TGTGCCAGCAGCACTCCTACCGAGAGCGGGCTCACAGATACGCAGTATTTT. J is TRBJ2-3 and V is TRBV7-8; perhaps TRBD2 as D (6 bases). Germline V CDR1 and CDR2: SGHVS, FQNEAQ. This CDR3 has 17 residues. Trimming shortened V by 5 bases and J by 2 bases, and 20 bases separated the two germline ends. Complete variable domain (other parts from reference TRBV7-8 and TRBJ2-3): GAGVSQSPRYKVAKRGQDVALRCDPISGHVSLFWYQQALGQGPEFLTYFQNEAQLDKSGLPSDRFFAERPEGSVSTLKIQRTQQEDSAVYLCASSTPTESGLTDTQYFGPGTRLTVL.

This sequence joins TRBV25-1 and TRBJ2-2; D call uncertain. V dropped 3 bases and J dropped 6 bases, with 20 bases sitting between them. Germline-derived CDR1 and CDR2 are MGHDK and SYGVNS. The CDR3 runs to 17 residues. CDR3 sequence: CASSDSVLGKRPGELFF. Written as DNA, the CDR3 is TGTGCCAGCAGTGACTCGGTATTGGGGAAGAGGCCCGGGGAGCTGTTTTTT.

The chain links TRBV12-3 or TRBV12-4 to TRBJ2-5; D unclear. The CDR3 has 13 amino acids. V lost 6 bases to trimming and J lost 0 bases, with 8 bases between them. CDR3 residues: CASSHKYQETQYF. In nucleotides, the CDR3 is TGTGCCAGCAGCCACAAGTACCAAGAGACCCAGTACTTC.

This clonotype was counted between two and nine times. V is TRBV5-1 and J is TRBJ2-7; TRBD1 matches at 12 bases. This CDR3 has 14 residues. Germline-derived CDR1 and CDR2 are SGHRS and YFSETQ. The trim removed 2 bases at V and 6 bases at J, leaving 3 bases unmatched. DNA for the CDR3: TGCGCCAGCAGCTTCGGGACAGGGGGCTCCGAGCAGTACTTC. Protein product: CASSFGTGGSEQYF. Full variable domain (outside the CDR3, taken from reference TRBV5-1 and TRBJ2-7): KAGVTQTPRYLIKTRGQQVTLSCSPISGHRSVSWYQQTPGQGLQFLFEYFSETQRNKGNFPGRFSGRQFSNSRSEMNVSTLELGDSALYLCASSFGTGGSEQYFGPGTRLTVT.

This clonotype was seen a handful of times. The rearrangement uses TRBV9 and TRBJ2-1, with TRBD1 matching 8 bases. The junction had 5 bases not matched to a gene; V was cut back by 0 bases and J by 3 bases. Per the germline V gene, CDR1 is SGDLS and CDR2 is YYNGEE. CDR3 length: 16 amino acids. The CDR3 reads CASSVDPGQDYNEQFF. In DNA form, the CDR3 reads TGTGCCAGCAGCGTAGATCCGGGACAGGACTACAATGAGCAGTTCTTC.

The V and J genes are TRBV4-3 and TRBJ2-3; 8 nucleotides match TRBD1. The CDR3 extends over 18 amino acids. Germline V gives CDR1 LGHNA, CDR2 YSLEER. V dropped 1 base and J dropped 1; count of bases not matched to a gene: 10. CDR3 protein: CASSQGGVTGERTDTQYF. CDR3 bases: TGCGCCAGCAGCCAAGGGGGGGTGACAGGGGAGCGCACAGATACGCAGTATTTT.

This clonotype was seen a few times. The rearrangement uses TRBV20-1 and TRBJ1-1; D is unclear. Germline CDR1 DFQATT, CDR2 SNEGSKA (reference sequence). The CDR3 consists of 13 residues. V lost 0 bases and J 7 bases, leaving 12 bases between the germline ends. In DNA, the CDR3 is TGCAGTGCTAGAGAACGGGGAAGCATTGAAGCTTTCTTT. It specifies CSARERGSIEAFF.

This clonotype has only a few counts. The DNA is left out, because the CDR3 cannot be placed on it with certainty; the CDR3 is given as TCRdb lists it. CDR3 region: CSVPPGPATGSCFF. This chain links TRBV29-1 with TRBJ2-2; the DNA was not used to check the table's D call, TRBD1. Germline lookup yields CDR1 SQVTM and CDR2 ANQGSEA. The CDR3 spans 14 amino acids, including both terminal residues.

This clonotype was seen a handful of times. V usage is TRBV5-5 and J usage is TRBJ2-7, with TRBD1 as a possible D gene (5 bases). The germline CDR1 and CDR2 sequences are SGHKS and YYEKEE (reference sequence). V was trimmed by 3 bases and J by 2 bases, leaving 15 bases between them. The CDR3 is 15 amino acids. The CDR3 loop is CASSSRAGQAYEQYF. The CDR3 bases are TGTGCCAGCAGCTCCCGGGCAGGGCAGGCCTACGAGCAGTACTTC.

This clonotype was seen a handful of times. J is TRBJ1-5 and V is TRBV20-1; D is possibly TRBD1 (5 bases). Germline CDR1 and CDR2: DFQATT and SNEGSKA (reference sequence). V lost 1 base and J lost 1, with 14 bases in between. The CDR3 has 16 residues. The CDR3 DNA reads TGCAGTGCTAGAGGGGTTTGGGGGGACAGCAATCAGCCCCAGCATTTT. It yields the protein CSARGVWGDSNQPQHF.

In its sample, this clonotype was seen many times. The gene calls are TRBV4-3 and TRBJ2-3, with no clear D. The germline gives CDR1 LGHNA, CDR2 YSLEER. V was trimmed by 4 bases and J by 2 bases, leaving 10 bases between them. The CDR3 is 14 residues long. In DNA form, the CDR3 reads TGCGCCAGCAGCCCTCACGACCCCACAGATACGCAGTATTTT. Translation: CASSPHDPTDTQYF.

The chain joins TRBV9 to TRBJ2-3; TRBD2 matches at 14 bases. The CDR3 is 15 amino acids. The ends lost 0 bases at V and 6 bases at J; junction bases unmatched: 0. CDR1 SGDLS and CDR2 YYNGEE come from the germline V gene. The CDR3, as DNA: TGTGCCAGCAGCGTAGGACTAGCGGGAGGGGATACGCAGTATTTT. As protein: CASSVGLAGGDTQYF. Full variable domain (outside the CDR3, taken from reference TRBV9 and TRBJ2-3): DSGVTQTPKHLITATGQRVTLRCSPRSGDLSVYWYQQSLDQGLQFLIQYYNGEERAKGNILERFSAQQFPDLHSELNLSSLELGDSALYFCASSVGLAGGDTQYFGPGTRLTVL.

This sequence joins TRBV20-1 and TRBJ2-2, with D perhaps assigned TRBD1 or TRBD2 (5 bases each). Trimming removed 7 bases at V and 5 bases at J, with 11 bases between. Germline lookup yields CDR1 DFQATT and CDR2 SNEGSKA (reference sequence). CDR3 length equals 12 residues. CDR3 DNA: TGCAGTGGGGGGTGGGGAACCGGGGAGCTGTTTTTT. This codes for CSGGWGTGELFF.

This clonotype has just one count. CDR3 sequence reads: CASRNLPRGGRTDTQYF. The DNA for the CDR3 is TGTGCCAGCAGAAATTTACCTCGGGGGGGCCGGACAGATACGCAGTATTTT. The V and J genes are TRBV6-2 or TRBV6-3 and TRBJ2-3, with TRBD2 matching over 8 bases. V lost 6 bases and J lost 3; bases outside the gene matches: 14. Germline CDR1 reads MNHEY; CDR2 reads SVGEGT. The CDR3 length is 17 residues.

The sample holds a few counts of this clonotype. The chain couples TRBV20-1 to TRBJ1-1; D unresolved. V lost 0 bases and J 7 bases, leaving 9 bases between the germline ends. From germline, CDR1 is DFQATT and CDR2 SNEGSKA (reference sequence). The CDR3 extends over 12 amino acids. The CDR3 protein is CSARDQTVEAFF. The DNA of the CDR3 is TGCAGTGCTAGAGACCAGACGGTTGAAGCTTTCTTT.

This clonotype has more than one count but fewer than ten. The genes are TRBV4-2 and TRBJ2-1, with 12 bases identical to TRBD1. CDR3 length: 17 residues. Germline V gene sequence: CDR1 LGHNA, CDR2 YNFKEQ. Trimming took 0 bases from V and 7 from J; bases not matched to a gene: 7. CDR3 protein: CASSQESGTGGKNEQFF. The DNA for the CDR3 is TGTGCCAGCAGCCAAGAATCCGGGACAGGGGGCAAAAATGAGCAGTTCTTC.

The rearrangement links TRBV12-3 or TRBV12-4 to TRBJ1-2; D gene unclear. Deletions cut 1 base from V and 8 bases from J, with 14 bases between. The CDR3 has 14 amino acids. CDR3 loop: CASSLEEGERGYTF. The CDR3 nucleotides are TGTGCCAGCAGTTTAGAAGAGGGAGAGAGGGGCTACACCTTC.

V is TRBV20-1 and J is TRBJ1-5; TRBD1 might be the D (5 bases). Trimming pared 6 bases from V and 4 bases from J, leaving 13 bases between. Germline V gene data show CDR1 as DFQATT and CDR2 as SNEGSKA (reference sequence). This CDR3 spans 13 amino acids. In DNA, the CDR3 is TGCAGTGCGAGGTTGACAGTTAATCAGCCCCAGCATTTT. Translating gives CSARLTVNQPQHF.

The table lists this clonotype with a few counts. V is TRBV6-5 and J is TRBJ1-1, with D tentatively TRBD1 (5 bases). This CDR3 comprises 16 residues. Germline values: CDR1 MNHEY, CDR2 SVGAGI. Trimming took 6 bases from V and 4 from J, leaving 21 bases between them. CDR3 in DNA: TGTGCCAGCAGCTACCACCCTTATGAGGGGAGCACTGAAGCTTTCTTT. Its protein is CASSYHPYEGSTEAFF.

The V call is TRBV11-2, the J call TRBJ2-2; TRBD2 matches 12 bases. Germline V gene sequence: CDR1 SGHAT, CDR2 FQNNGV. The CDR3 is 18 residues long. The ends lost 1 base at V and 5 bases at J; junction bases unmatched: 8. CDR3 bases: TGTGCCAGCAGCTTAGGGTTCACTAGCGGGAGGAAGACCGGGGAGCTGTTTTTT. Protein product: CASSLGFTSGRKTGELFF.

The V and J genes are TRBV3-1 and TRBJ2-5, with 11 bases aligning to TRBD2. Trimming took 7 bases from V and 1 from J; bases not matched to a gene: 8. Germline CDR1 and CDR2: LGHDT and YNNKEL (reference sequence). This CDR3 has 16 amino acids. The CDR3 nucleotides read TGTGCCAGCACCCTTAGCGGGAGGGCCATCCAAGAGACCCAGTACTTC. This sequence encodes CASTLSGRAIQETQYF.